This T cell receptor (beta chain) was observed in a study of glioma-infiltrating T cells listed by TCRdb under 2016. Background on the whole study: Low-grade gliomas were represented by WHO grade II oligodendrogliomas or astrocytomas, and glioblastomas were represented by WHO grade IV tumors that were sampled at initial rather than recurrent diagnosis. Glioma patients received dexamethasone for six or fewer days before surgery. Sequencing coverage of about 4- to 11-fold of about a million peripheral T cells was targeted for blood libraries. The study sequenced TCR alpha- and beta-chain repertoires from glioma tissue, from non-neoplastic brain tissue and from matched peripheral blood mononuclear cells. To measure divergence between tissue and blood T-cell populations, each tissue-infiltrating repertoire was compared with the peripheral blood repertoire of the same patient. Three low-grade glioma patients, roughly eight primary glioblastoma patients, and three non-glioma patients who contributed non-neoplastic brain tissue made up the paired cohort.

TCR alpha and beta CDR3 regions were amplified with the iRepertoire nested amplicon-rescue multiplex PCR (arm-PCR) platform from RNA. The input for one-step reverse transcription and amplification was roughly 85-400 ng of tissue mRNA or PBMC total RNA. Following bead purification, Illumina adapters were added by a secondary multiplex PCR, and the libraries were gel-purified between 200 and 400 bp. Libraries carried internal 6-nucleotide barcodes used for demultiplexing. Libraries were sequenced on an Illumina MiSeq with 2x220 or 2x250 nucleotide paired-end reads. Per the authors' processing: FLASH 1.2.11 was used to merge paired reads, and BWA-MEM then aligned the reads to the GRCh37 human genome before TRA and TRB reads were extracted. An IMGT-derived reference of cassette sequences and CDR3 motifs, with pseudogenes included, was used for V and J assignment. Three-frame translation of reads was performed, and productive CDR3s were defined as those with a C...FGXG motif and no stop codons. Unique combinations of V-J cassette pair and CDR3 amino acid sequence were defined as clonotypes. Reads were filtered by Hamming distance, with the threshold set by the sequence error rate of each sample in mapped regions. The public reads were run again by TCRdb, first through fastp at Q25 and then through MiXCR, and only productive beta chains were kept. Entries are consolidated by CDR3 protein sequence, retaining the most common genes and DNA. The V and J calls reflect TCRdb's pipeline rather than the authors' work. This sample holds 400,000 or so distinct CDR3 sequences; around 38% were observed only once. Jointly, the top ten make up about 12% of the sample.

This clonotype was picked up many times. This clone's antigen is unknown. No base quality information exists; no much larger clone differs at one position. Surgical brain or tumor specimens were cryofrozen in liquid nitrogen immediately after resection, and peripheral blood cells were collected concurrently. The CDR3 has 12 amino acids, counting the end cysteine and phenylalanine. Only the CDR3 DNA stays, 36 bases, in frame from base 1. Per the germline V gene, LGHNA is the CDR1 and YNFKEQ is the CDR2. Cut back by 0 bases and 8 bases, the V and J ends lie 7 bases apart. Beyond this particular receptor, the publication reports: VJ-independent divergence between tissue and blood was found to be below expectation in non-neoplastic patients but above expectation in all gliomas, particularly low-grade gliomas. Group comparisons were based on small numbers of patients: three non-neoplastic, three low-grade glioma and roughly 8 glioblastoma patients. A signature set of shared blood CDR3 motifs marked patients with low tissue-blood divergence and was depleted in highly divergent patients. Tissue and blood shared very few CDR3 sequences, a result attributed to high CDR3 diversity and limited sampling.

The specimen sequenced was glioma tissue, nonneoplastic brain tissue, or PBMCs (not recorded which). This clonotype was obtained from a human donor with low-grade glioma or glioblastoma, undergoing nonglioma brain surgery, or in good health (not recorded which). Rearrangement joined TRBV4-2 to TRBJ1-2, with no confidently assigned D gene. Here the CDR3 is given as CASSQEGWGYTF. The DNA sequence is given as TGTGCCAGCAGCCAAGAGGGGTGGGGCTACACCTTC.